This T cell receptor (beta chain) was sequenced for a study of shared clonotypes between healthy human individuals. At the level of the study: Participating donors consisted of a couple of women and a few men aged 18 to 49. Three plates were used per donor for CD4 naive, three for CD4 memory, two for CD8 naive and one for CD8 memory.

Naive CD8 cells lacked CD45RO and underwent positive selection for CCR7, leaving out terminally differentiated effector memory CD45RA+ cells. Donors comprised healthy HIV-negative adults lacking recent acute infections or vaccinations. The study ran the assay at deep level. Assay: immunoSEQ multiplex PCR; the TCRdb copy retains only in-frame clones and omits some. Of about 2.1 million clones in the sample, around 93% were seen once. In germline, CDR1 is LNHDA, CDR2 SQIVND (reference sequence). The CDR3 runs 12 residues. V was pared by 6 bases and J by 7 bases, with 6 bases of the junction left unmatched.

The rearrangement joins TRBV19 to TRBJ2-7, with TRBD1 identical over 7 bases. The receptor was derived from a man aged 18 to 30 in good health. Some clones in this sample may be carry-over from other donors' samples. The sample taken for sequencing was naive CD8+ T cells from PBMCs. The CDR3 DNA follows: TGTGCCAGTAGCAACAGGGGTCGAGAGCAGTACTTC. This encodes CASSNRGREQYF.